Below, 30 T cell receptor beta chains from the same sample are listed, as sequenced in a study of blood T cell repertoires in COVID-19. Repertoires were generated with immunoSEQ multiplex PCR, while TCRdb's copy carries only in-frame clones and drops some. The profile shows 70,000 or so clones, 70% to 90% of them singletons. The sequenced material came from peripheral blood. The source is a human donor in a cohort sampled during active COVID-19.

The chain carries TRBV2 and TRBJ1-4; 10 nucleotides agree with TRBD1. The ends lost 0 bases at V and 3 bases at J; junction bases unmatched: 7. The CDR3 loop spans 18 amino acids. CDR1 and CDR2 (germline): SNHLY, FYNNEI. The CDR3 region has the DNA TGTGCCAGCAGTGAAGCCATCGGGACAGGGGATGCTAATGAAAAACTGTTTTTT. Translated, it gives CASSEAIGTGDANEKLFF.

The chain uses TRBV7-9 and TRBJ1-4; TRBD1 might be the D (5 bases). V was cut by 3 bases and J by 0 bases, with 17 bases left in between. The CDR3 consists of 18 residues. Looked up from germline, CDR1 is SEHNR and CDR2 is FQNEAQ (reference sequence). The CDR3 protein is CASSLGQYPATTNEKLFF. The CDR3 coding sequence is TGTGCCAGCAGCTTGGGGCAGTACCCCGCCACAACTAATGAAAAACTGTTTTTT.

This clone was observed a single time. This chain links TRBV18 with TRBJ2-1, with D possibly TRBD2 on 5 matching bases. V gave up 3 bases and J gave up 9 bases, with 12 bases separating them. Germline loops: CDR1 KGHSH, CDR2 LQKENI. The CDR3 loop spans 13 amino acids. Written as DNA, the CDR3 is TGTGCCAGCTCACCGCCTAGCTTCGGTGAGCAGTTCTTC. Translated, it gives CASSPPSFGEQFF.

This clone was observed once. The junction does not match germline at one end; this may be a read error. The genes are TRBV5-1 and TRBJ2-7; D might be TRBD2 (6 bases). This CDR3 region has 16 residues. Germline lookup yields CDR1 SGHRS and CDR2 YFSETQ. The CDR3 DNA reads TGCGCCAGCAGCTTCGGGGGAGCGGCCCCAAACTTCCCTCGGGACTTC. It is translated as CASSFGGAAPNFPRDF.

The chain recombines TRBV10-2 with TRBJ2-1; TRBD1 matches at 11 bases. CDR3 size: 17 residues. CDR1 and CDR2 from the germline V gene are WSHSY and SAAADI. V trimming: 4 bases; J trimming: 7 bases; junction bases outside the gene matches: 12. As DNA, the CDR3 is TGCGCCAGCAGTGTCTTGTGGACAGGGGGCGTTTTGAATGAGCAGTTCTTC. Protein sequence: CASSVLWTGGVLNEQFF.

The CDR3 DNA reads as TGTGCCAGCAGCTTTTGGCCCCGAGGCCGAGGGGAGCTGTTTTTT. This codes for CASSFWPRGRGELFF. This chain uses TRBV5-5 with TRBJ2-2; no firm D call. Deletions cut 2 bases from V and 8 bases from J, with 16 bases between. Germline V lookup: CDR1 SGHKS, CDR2 YYEKEE (reference sequence). The CDR3 runs to 15 residues.

This CDR3 is CASSLEAGLPSREQYF. The CDR3 DNA follows: TGCGCCAGCAGCTTGGAGGCAGGGCTCCCCTCGAGGGAGCAGTACTTC. This chain links TRBV5-1 with TRBJ2-7, with D perhaps TRBD1 (5 bases). The CDR3 contains 16 residues. CDR1 is SGHRS and CDR2 is YFSETQ in the germline V gene. The germline V and J ends were trimmed by 0 bases and 7 bases, with 20 bases remaining between them. Based on the CDR3 plus reference TRBV5-1 and TRBJ2-7, the full variable domain is KAGVTQTPRYLIKTRGQQVTLSCSPISGHRSVSWYQQTPGQGLQFLFEYFSETQRNKGNFPGRFSGRQFSNSRSEMNVSTLELGDSALYLCASSLEAGLPSREQYFGPGTRLTVT.

J is TRBJ2-1 and V is TRBV6-4; perhaps TRBD2 as D (6 bases). Germline V gene sequence: CDR1 MRHNA, CDR2 SNTAGT. The CDR3 spans 16 residues. CDR3 sequence reads: CAELTGGVPSYNEQFF. In DNA form, the CDR3 reads TGTGCAGAATTAACAGGAGGGGTACCCTCCTACAATGAGCAGTTCTTC.

This chain links TRBV6-6 with TRBJ2-7; D is possibly TRBD2 (5 bases). Germline CDR1 reads MNHNY; CDR2 reads SVGAGI (reference sequence). V was trimmed by 6 bases and J by 4 bases, leaving 16 bases between them. The CDR3 spans 14 residues. The CDR3 sequence is CASSPGVVVYEQYF. The CDR3 DNA reads as TGTGCCAGCAGCCCCGGGGTTGTAGTTTACGAGCAGTACTTC.

The V and J genes are TRBV3-1 (or the pseudogene TRBV3-2) and TRBJ1-3, with D perhaps TRBD1 (5 bases). Germline V gene lookup returns CDR1 LGHDT and CDR2 YNNKEL (reference sequence). V was trimmed by 0 bases and J by 0 bases, leaving 15 bases between them. The CDR3 covers 18 residues. The CDR3: CASSQDKIYRSSGNTIYF. The CDR3 region has the DNA TGTGCCAGCAGCCAAGATAAAATTTACAGGAGCTCTGGAAACACCATATATTTT.

This chain connects TRBV20-1 to TRBJ1-2, with TRBD1 identical over 7 bases. Germline V CDR1 and CDR2: DFQATT, SNEGSKA (reference sequence). Losses at the gene ends were 3 bases for V and 5 bases for J; bases not matched to a gene: 6. There are 13 residues in the CDR3. The CDR3 sequence: CSASSRGSYGYTF. In DNA, the CDR3 is TGCAGTGCTAGTTCCAGGGGGTCATATGGCTACACCTTC.

This clone came up a few times. The chain employs TRBV20-1 and TRBJ1-2; weak D call: TRBD1 (5 bases). Germline lookup yields CDR1 DFQATT and CDR2 SNEGSKA (reference sequence). The CDR3 sequence is 14 residues long. The V and J ends lost 3 bases and 7 bases respectively, with 18 bases between them. CDR3 amino acids: CSASRPGRAIGYTF. The CDR3 DNA reads TGCAGTGCTAGTAGGCCGGGCAGGGCTATTGGCTACACCTTC.

The gene calls are TRBV11-2 and TRBJ2-4, with a tentative D call TRBD1 (5 bases). The germline V gene encodes CDR1 SGHAT and CDR2 FQNNGV. Trimming took off 3 bases at V and 8 bases at J, with 8 bases between the two ends. The CDR3 runs to 12 residues. The CDR3 here is CASSLQGYIQYF. CDR3 DNA sequence: TGTGCCAGCAGCTTGCAGGGTTACATTCAGTACTTC. Looking up the rest from reference TRBV11-2 and TRBJ2-4 gives the full variable domain: EAGVAQSPRYKIIEKRQSVAFWCNPISGHATLYWYQQILGQGPKLLIQFQNNGVVDDSQLPKDRFSAERLKGVDSTLKIQPAKLEDSAVYLCASSLQGYIQYFGAGTRLSVL.

The rearrangement links TRBV5-6 to TRBJ1-6; TRBD1 is a possible D gene (6 bases). CDR1 and CDR2 (germline): SGHDT, YYEEEE. This CDR3 is 15 amino acids long. V was pared by 7 bases and J by 2 bases, with 13 bases between. The CDR3 loop reads CASGRTVAYNSPLHF. CDR3 coding DNA: TGTGCCAGCGGTCGGACAGTTGCCTATAATTCACCCCTCCACTTT.

The V call is TRBV29-1, the J call TRBJ2-3; D gene uncertain. V lost 4 bases and J 1 base, leaving 12 bases between the germline ends. Germline CDR1 SQVTM, CDR2 ANQGSEA. The CDR3 spans 14 residues. This chain's CDR3 is CSVGSVTGTDTQYF. The CDR3 DNA sequence: TGCAGCGTTGGGAGTGTTACGGGCACAGATACGCAGTATTTT.

V usage is TRBV11-2 and J usage is TRBJ2-1, with 10 nucleotides matching TRBD2. Germline-derived CDR1 and CDR2 are SGHAT and FQNNGV. V lost 5 bases to trimming and J lost 8 bases; unmatched junction nucleotides: 9. CDR3 length: 15 amino acids. As DNA, the CDR3 is TGTGCCAGCAGCCCAGGGACTAGCGTGATCCATGAGCAGTTCTTC. This encodes CASSPGTSVIHEQFF.

The J gene is TRBJ2-1, the V gene TRBV5-1; 7 bases line up with TRBD1. V lost 4 bases to trimming and J lost 4 bases; unmatched junction nucleotides: 5. The germline CDR1 and CDR2 sequences are SGHRS and YFSETQ. CDR3 length: 14 amino acids. The CDR3 coding sequence is TGCGCCAGCAGCAAAGACAGGGTGTACAATGAGCAGTTCTTC. Translated, it gives CASSKDRVYNEQFF.

V usage is TRBV30 and J usage is TRBJ2-3; 14 bases align to TRBD2. Per the germline V gene, CDR1 is GTSNPN and CDR2 is SVGIG (reference sequence). This CDR3 is built from 15 residues. Trimming at V came to 6 bases and at J to 5 bases, leaving 7 bases not matched to a gene. CDR3 bases: TGTGCCTGTAACTCCGGGACTAGCGGGAGAGATACGCAGTATTTT. Amino acid sequence: CACNSGTSGRDTQYF.

V is TRBV10-2 and J is TRBJ2-7, with D hard to call. CDR3 length: 12 residues. V lost 3 bases, J lost 3 bases, and 6 bases lay in between. The germline V gene encodes CDR1 WSHSY and CDR2 SAAADI. Written as DNA, the CDR3 is TGCGCCAGCAGTGACTCGTACTACGAGCAGTACTTC. It encodes CASSDSYYEQYF.

DNA of the CDR3: TGTGCCAGCAGTGGGCTCACCAACGAGCAGTACTTC. Translated, it gives CASSGLTNEQYF. The chain joins TRBV3-1 (or the pseudogene TRBV3-2) to TRBJ2-7; D remains unclear. V was clipped by 6 bases and J by 5 bases, with 11 bases between them. Germline V gene data show CDR1 as LGHDT and CDR2 as YNNKEL (reference sequence). This CDR3 region has 12 residues.

The V call is TRBV19, the J call TRBJ1-1, with TRBD1 as a possible D gene (5 bases). Germline V gives CDR1 LNHDA, CDR2 SQIVND (reference sequence). V lost 7 bases to trimming and J lost 3 bases, with 21 bases between them. The length of the CDR3 is 16 residues. The CDR3, as DNA: TGTGCCAGTAATCCTATTGGGGCAGGTCCGCACACTGAAGCTTTCTTT. Encoded protein: CASNPIGAGPHTEAFF.

This clone occurred a few times. This chain connects TRBV11-3 to TRBJ2-1, with TRBD2 identical over 7 bases. Trimming cost V 10 bases and J 5 bases; bases outside gene matches: 5. Germline V lookup: CDR1 SGHNT, CDR2 YENEEA. The length of the CDR3 is 12 residues. CDR3 amino acids: CATRDYHNEQFF. CDR3 bases: TGTGCCACCCGGGACTACCACAATGAGCAGTTCTTC.

The rearrangement joins TRBV18 to TRBJ1-1; TRBD1 matches at 7 bases. Trimming took 1 base from V and 7 from J; bases not matched to a gene: 9. There are 15 residues in the CDR3. Germline V lookup: CDR1 KGHSH, CDR2 LQKENI. CDR3 coding DNA: TGTGCCAGCTCACCACAACGGGACAGTATGCATGAAGCTTTCTTT. It yields the protein CASSPQRDSMHEAFF.

This sequence joins TRBV29-1 and TRBJ2-1; TRBD2 agrees at 12 bases. Germline assignment: CDR1 SQVTM and CDR2 ANQGSEA. The length of the CDR3 is 19 residues. With 3 bases clipped from V and 4 bases from J, the junction kept 16 bases outside the gene matches. The CDR3 here is CSVELQASGRAEGYNEQFF. The CDR3 DNA follows: TGCAGCGTTGAGCTCCAGGCTAGCGGGAGGGCCGAGGGGTACAATGAGCAGTTCTTC.

J is TRBJ2-1 and V is TRBV6-4; 9 nucleotides align to TRBD2. The V segment lost 0 bases and the J segment 6 bases; nucleotides outside the gene matches: 6. The CDR3 totals 16 residues. CDR1 and CDR2 from the germline V gene are MRHNA and SNTAGT. Here the CDR3 DNA reads TGTGCCAGCAGTGACTCGATGGCTAGCGGGGTCAATGAGCAGTTCTTC. Residues: CASSDSMASGVNEQFF.

The chain combines TRBV29-1 with TRBJ2-1; TRBD2 might be the D (5 bases). CDR3 size: 11 residues. Germline-derived CDR1 and CDR2 are SQVTM and ANQGSEA. With 6 bases removed from V and 6 bases from J, the gap between germline ends came to 9 bases. CDR3 loop: CSVSTSNEQFF. CDR3 in DNA: TGCAGCGTGTCCACTAGCAATGAGCAGTTCTTC.

This sequence joins TRBV4-2 and TRBJ2-2; D is perhaps TRBD2 (6 bases). The germline V and J ends were trimmed by 0 bases and 6 bases, with 11 bases remaining between them. This CDR3 region has 15 residues. Germline V gene lookup returns CDR1 LGHNA and CDR2 YNFKEQ. CDR3 loop: CASSQEDYASGELFF. CDR3 DNA sequence: TGTGCCAGCAGCCAAGAGGACTATGCATCCGGGGAGCTGTTTTTT.

The J gene is TRBJ2-6, the V gene TRBV5-4; 9 bases map to TRBD2. V was pared by 0 bases and J by 1 base, with 8 bases of the junction left unmatched. The CDR3 length is 19 residues. CDR1 and CDR2 from the germline V gene are SGHNT and YYREEE (reference sequence). CDR3 in DNA: TGTGCCAGCAGCTTGGGCGGCGGGAGGGGGGCTTCTGGGGCCAACGTCCTGACTTTC. Its translation is CASSLGGGRGASGANVLTF. The entire variable domain, with the rest obtained from reference TRBV5-4 and TRBJ2-6, is as follows: ETGVTQSPTHLIKTRGQQVTLRCSSQSGHNTVSWYQQALGQGPQFIFQYYREEENGRGNFPPRFSGLQFPNYSSELNVNALELDDSALYLCASSLGGGRGASGANVLTFGAGSRLTVL.

The CDR3 region is CASSPRTGKVVTEAFF. For the CDR3, the DNA is TGTGCCAGCAGCCCTAGGACAGGGAAAGTGGTCACTGAAGCTTTCTTT. The chain joins TRBV5-4 to TRBJ1-1; 8 nucleotides align to TRBD1. The trim removed 4 bases at V and 4 bases at J, leaving 12 bases unmatched. This CDR3 spans 16 amino acids. Per the germline V gene, CDR1 is SGHNT and CDR2 is YYREEE (reference sequence).

The genes are TRBV5-1 and TRBJ2-7, with TRBD1 matching over 7 bases. The length of the CDR3 is 14 residues. Trimming took 0 bases from V and 3 from J; bases not matched to a gene: 3. Germline CDR1 reads SGHRS; CDR2 reads YFSETQ. The CDR3 sequence is CASSLESGGYEQYF. In DNA, the CDR3 is TGCGCCAGCAGCTTGGAATCAGGGGGCTACGAGCAGTACTTC.